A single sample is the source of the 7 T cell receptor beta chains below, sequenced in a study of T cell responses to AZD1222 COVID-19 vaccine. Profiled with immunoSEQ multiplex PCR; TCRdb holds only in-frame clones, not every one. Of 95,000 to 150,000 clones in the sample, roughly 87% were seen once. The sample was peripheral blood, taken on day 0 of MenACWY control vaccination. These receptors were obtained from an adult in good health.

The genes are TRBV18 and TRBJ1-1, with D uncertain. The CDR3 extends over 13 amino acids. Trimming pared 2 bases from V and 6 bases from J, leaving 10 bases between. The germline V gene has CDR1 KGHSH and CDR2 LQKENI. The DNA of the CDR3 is TGTGCCAGCTCACCAGGCCTGGGCTCTGAAGCTTTCTTT. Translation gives CASSPGLGSEAFF.

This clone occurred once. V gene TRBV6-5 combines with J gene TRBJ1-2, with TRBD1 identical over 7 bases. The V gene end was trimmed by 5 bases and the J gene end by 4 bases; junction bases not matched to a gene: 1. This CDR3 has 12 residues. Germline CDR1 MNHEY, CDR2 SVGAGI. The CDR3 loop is CASSRDSYGYTF. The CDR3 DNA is TGTGCCAGCAGTAGGGACAGCTATGGCTACACCTTC.

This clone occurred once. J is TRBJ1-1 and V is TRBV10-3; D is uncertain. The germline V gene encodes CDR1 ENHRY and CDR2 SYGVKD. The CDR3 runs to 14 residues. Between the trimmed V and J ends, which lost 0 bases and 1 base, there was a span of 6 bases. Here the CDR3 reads CAISESGRNTEAFF. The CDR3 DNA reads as TGTGCCATCAGTGAGTCCGGGAGGAACACTGAAGCTTTCTTT.

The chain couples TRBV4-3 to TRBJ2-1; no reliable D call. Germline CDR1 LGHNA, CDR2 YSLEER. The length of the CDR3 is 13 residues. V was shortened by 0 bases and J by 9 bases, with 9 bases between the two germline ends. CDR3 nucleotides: TGCGCCAGCAGCCAAGATCATCCGGGTGAGCAGTTCTTC. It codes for CASSQDHPGEQFF.

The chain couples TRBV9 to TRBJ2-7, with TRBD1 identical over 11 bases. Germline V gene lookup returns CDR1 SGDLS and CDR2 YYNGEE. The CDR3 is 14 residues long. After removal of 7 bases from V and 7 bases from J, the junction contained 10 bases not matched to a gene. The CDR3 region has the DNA TGTGCCAGCTCTTTGGGACAGGGGGGGCAAGAGCAGTACTTC. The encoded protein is CASSLGQGGQEQYF.

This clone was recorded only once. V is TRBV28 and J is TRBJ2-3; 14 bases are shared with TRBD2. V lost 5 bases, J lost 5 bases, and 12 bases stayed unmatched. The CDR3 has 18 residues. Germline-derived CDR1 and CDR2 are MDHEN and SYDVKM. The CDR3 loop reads CASSPLGLAGGRVDTQYF. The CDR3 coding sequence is TGTGCCAGCAGTCCTCTTGGACTAGCGGGGGGCCGTGTAGATACGCAGTATTTT.

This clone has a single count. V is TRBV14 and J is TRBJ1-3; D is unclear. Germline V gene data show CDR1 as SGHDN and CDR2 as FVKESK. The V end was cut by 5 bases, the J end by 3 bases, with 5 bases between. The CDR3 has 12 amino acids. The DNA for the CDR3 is TGTGCCAGCAGCGCAGTTGGAAACACCATATATTTT. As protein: CASSAVGNTIYF. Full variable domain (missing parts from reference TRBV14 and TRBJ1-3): EAGVTQFPSHSVIEKGQTVTLRCDPISGHDNLYWYRRVMGKEIKFLLHFVKESKQDESGMPNNRFLAERTGGTYSTLKVQPAELEDSGVYFCASSAVGNTIYFGEGSWLTVV.